The rows below give T cell receptor beta chains drawn from one sample of a study of naive and memory T cell subsets. Each CDR3 protein gets one entry after TCRdb re-called the UMI-ligation and nested PCR reads with MiXCR. This sample has 130,000 to 150,000 distinct CDR3 sequences, with about 18% found just once. Sequenced input: naive CD4+ T cells from blood. The source of these receptors is a human donor in good health. CDR3s include the opening cysteine and the closing phenylalanine or tryptophan. Fields, in order: clone size, J gene, V gene, D gene, CDR3 DNA, CDR3 protein. The D gene is left open where the match is weak. Clone size is shown for a subset of rows, as once, few, many or a class of expanded clone.

- | TRBJ2-7 | TRBV28 | - | TGTGCCAGCCACCAGCGGCGAAGCGAGCAGTACTTC | CASHQRRSEQYF
- | TRBJ2-3 | TRBV5-1 | TRBD2 | TGCGCCAGCAGCTTGGATCCTAGCGGGAGCTCAGATACGCAGTATTTT | CASSLDPSGSSDTQYF
- | TRBJ2-6 | TRBV7-2 | - | TGTGCCAGCAGCTTAGAGCAGGGAGGGGCCAACGTCCTGACTTTC | CASSLEQGGANVLTF
few | TRBJ2-1 | TRBV6-2/TRBV6-3 | - | TGTGCCAGCAGTTGGCTAGAGGCTGAGCAGTTCTTC | CASSWLEAEQFF
few | TRBJ2-5 | TRBV7-2 | - | TGTGCCAGCAGCTTCAGGGGGGAAGAGACCCAGTACTTC | CASSFRGEETQYF
- | TRBJ2-5 | TRBV6-5 | - | TGTGCCAGCAGTTATTTTGGCACCGGGCCCAACCAAGAGACCCAGTACTTC | CASSYFGTGPNQETQYF
few | TRBJ2-3 | TRBV20-1 | - | TGCAGTGCTAAAGAAGGGTGGGATACGCAGTATTTT | CSAKEGWDTQYF
few | TRBJ1-5 | TRBV2 | - | TGTGCCAGCAGTGAAAGGGTCCCCAGCAATCAGCCCCAGCATTTT | CASSERVPSNQPQHF
- | TRBJ2-5 | TRBV20-1 | TRBD2 | TGCAGTGCTAGATCCCCGACTAGCGGGAGGGAAGAGACCCAGTACTTC | CSARSPTSGREETQYF
few | TRBJ2-3 | TRBV5-1 | TRBD2 | TGCGCCAGCAGCGAACTAGCGCCTAGCACAGATACGCAGTATTTT | CASSELAPSTDTQYF
- | TRBJ2-5 | TRBV12-2 | - | TGTGCAAGTCGCTTAGAGGTCGTAGTTACTAGCGGGATCTCAGAGACCCAGTACTTC | CASRLEVVVTSGISETQYF
- | TRBJ1-4 | TRBV20-1 | - | TGCAGTGCTAGGGCCGGACTTAATGAAAAACTGTTTTTT | CSARAGLNEKLFF
few | TRBJ1-4 | TRBV6-2/TRBV6-3 | - | TGTGCCAGCAGTTCTGGAGCTCATAATGAAAAACTGTTTTTT | CASSSGAHNEKLFF
- | TRBJ2-4 | TRBV7-9 | - | TGTGCCAGCAGCTTAGGGCCCAGGAGGGACATTCAGTACTTC | CASSLGPRRDIQYF
- | TRBJ2-1 | TRBV7-9 | TRBD2 | TGTGCCAGCAGCTTACGACTAGCGGGCCCGTCCTACAATGAGCAGTTCTTC | CASSLRLAGPSYNEQFF